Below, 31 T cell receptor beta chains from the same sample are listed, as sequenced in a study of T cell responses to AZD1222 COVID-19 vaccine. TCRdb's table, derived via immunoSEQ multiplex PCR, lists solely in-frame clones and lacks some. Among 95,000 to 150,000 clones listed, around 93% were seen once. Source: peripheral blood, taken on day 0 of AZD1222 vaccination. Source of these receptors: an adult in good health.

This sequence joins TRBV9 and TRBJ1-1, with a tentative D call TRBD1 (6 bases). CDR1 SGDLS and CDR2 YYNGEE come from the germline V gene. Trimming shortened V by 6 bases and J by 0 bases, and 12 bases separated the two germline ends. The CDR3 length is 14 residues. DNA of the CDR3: TGTGCCAGCAACGAGGGGGACATGAACACTGAAGCTTTCTTT. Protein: CASNEGDMNTEAFF. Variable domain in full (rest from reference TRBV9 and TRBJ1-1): DSGVTQTPKHLITATGQRVTLRCSPRSGDLSVYWYQQSLDQGLQFLIQYYNGEERAKGNILERFSAQQFPDLHSELNLSSLELGDSALYFCASNEGDMNTEAFFGQGTRLTVV.

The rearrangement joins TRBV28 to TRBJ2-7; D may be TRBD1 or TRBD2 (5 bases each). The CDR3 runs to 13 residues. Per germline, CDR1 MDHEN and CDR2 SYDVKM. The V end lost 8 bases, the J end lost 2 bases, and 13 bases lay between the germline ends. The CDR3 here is CASCRGGTYEQYF. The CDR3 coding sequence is TGTGCCAGCTGCCGGGGCGGAACCTACGAGCAGTACTTC.

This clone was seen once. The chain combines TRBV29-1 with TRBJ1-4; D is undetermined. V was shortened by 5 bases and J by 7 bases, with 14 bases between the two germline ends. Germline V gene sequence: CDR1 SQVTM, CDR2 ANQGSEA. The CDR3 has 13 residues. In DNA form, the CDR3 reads TGCAGCGTTAAGGTTGAGTCTCTTGAAAAACTGTTTTTT. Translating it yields CSVKVESLEKLFF. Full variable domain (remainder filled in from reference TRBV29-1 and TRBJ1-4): SAVISQKPSRDICQRGTSLTIQCQVDSQVTMMFWYRQQPGQSLTLIATANQGSEATYESGFVIDKFPISRPNLTFSTLTVSNMSPEDSSIYLCSVKVESLEKLFFGSGTQLSVL.

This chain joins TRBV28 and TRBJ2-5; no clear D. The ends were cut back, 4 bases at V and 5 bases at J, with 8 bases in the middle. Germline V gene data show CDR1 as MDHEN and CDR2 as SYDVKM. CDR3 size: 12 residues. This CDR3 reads CASSSLGETQYF. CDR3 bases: TGTGCCAGCAGTTCCCTGGGGGAGACCCAGTACTTC.

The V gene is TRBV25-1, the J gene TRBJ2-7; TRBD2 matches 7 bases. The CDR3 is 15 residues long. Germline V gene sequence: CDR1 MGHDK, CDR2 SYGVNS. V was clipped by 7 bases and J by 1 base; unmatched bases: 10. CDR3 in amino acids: CASTPAGRESYEQYF. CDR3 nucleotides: TGTGCCAGCACCCCGGCGGGGCGGGAGTCCTACGAGCAGTACTTC.

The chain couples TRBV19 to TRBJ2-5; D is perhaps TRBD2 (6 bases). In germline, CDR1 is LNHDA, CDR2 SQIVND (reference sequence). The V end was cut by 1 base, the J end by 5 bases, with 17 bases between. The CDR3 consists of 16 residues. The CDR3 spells CASSIAGGTLGETQYF. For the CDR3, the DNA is TGTGCCAGTAGTATAGCCGGAGGGACTTTAGGGGAGACCCAGTACTTC.

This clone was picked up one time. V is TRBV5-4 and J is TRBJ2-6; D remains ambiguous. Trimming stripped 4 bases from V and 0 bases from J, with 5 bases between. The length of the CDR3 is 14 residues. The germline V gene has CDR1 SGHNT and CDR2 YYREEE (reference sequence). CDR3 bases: TGTGCCAGCAGCCCGGACTCTGGGGCCAACGTCCTGACTTTC. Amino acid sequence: CASSPDSGANVLTF.

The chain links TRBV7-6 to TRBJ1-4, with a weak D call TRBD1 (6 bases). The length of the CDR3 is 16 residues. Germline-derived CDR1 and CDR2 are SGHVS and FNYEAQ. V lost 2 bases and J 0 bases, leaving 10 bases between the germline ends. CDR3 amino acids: CASSLRQVATNEKLFF. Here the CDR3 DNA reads TGTGCCAGCAGCTTACGACAGGTTGCAACTAATGAAAAACTGTTTTTT.

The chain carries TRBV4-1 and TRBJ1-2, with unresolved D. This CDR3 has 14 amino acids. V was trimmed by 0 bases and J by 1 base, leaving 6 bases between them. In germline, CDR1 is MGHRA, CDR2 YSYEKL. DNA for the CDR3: TGCGCCAGCAGCCAAGATGGAGATAACTATGGCTACACCTTC. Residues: CASSQDGDNYGYTF.

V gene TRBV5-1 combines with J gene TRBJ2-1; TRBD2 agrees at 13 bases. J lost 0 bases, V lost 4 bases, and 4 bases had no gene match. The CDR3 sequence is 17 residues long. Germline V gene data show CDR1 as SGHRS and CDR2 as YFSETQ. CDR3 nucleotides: TGCGCCAGCAGCAGCGGACTAGCGGGGGCCTCCTACAATGAGCAGTTCTTC. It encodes CASSSGLAGASYNEQFF.

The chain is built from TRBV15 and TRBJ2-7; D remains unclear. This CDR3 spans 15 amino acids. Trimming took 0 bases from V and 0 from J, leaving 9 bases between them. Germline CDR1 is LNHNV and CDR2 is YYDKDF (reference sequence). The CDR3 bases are TGTGCCACCAGCAGAGATTTTGCCGGCTCCTACGAGCAGTACTTC. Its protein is CATSRDFAGSYEQYF.

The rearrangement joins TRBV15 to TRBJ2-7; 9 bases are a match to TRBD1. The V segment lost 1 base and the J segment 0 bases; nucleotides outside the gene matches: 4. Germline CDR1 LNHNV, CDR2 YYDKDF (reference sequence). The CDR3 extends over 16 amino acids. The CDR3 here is CATSRGTGGRSYEQYF. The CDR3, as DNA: TGTGCCACCAGCAGAGGAACAGGGGGCCGCTCCTACGAGCAGTACTTC.

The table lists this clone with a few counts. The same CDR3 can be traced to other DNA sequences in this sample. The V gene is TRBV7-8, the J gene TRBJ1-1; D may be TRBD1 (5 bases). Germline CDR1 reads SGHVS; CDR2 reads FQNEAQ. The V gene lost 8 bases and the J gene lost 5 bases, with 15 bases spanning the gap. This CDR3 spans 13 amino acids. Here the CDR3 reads CASGRERGTEAFF. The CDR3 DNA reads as TGTGCCAGCGGCAGGGAAAGGGGAACTGAAGCTTTCTTT.

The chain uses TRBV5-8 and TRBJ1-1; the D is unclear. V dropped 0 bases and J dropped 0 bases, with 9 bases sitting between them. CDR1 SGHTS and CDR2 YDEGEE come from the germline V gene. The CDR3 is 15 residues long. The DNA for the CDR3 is TGTGCCAGCAGCTTGGTACTGGGAATGAACACTGAAGCTTTCTTT. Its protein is CASSLVLGMNTEAFF.

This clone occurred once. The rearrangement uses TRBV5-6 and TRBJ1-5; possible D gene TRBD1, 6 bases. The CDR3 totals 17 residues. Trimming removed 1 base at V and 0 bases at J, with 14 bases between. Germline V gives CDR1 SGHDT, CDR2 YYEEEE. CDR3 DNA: TGTGCCAGCAGCTTGACCTTGACAGGATATAGCAATCAGCCCCAGCATTTT. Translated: CASSLTLTGYSNQPQHF.

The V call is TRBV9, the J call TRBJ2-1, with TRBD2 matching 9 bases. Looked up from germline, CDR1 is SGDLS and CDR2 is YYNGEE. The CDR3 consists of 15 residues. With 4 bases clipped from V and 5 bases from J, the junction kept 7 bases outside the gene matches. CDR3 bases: TGTGCCAGCAGCTATGGCGGGGGGGCCAACAATGAGCAGTTCTTC. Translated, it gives CASSYGGGANNEQFF.

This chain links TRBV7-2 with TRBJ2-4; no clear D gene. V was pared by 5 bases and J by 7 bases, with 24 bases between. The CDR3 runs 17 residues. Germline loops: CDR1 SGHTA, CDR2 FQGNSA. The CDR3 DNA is TGTGCCAGCAGCCCCCTCGACATGAGGCCCGGCGTGAACATTCAGTACTTC. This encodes CASSPLDMRPGVNIQYF.

This CDR3 is CATSREGGQSFEQYF. As DNA, the CDR3 is TGTGCCACCAGCAGGGAGGGAGGACAGAGTTTCGAGCAGTACTTC. This chain uses TRBV15 with TRBJ2-7; D may correspond to TRBD1 or TRBD2 (6 bases each). CDR1 is LNHNV, CDR2 YYDKDF, per germline (reference sequence). CDR3 length: 15 amino acids. V was shortened by 3 bases and J by 6 bases, with 18 bases between the two germline ends.

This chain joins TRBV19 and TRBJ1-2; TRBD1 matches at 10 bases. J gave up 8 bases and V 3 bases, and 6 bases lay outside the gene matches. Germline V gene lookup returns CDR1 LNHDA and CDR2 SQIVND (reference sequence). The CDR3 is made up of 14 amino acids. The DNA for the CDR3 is TGTGCCAGTAGTATGATAGACAGGGGGCAAGGCTACACCTTC. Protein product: CASSMIDRGQGYTF.

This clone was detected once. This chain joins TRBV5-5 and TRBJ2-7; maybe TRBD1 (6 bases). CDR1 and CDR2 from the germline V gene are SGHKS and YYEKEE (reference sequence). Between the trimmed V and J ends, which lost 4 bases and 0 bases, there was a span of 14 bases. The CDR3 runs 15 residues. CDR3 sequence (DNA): TGTGCCAGCAGCGCCGGAACAGGGAGCTCCTACGAGCAGTACTTC. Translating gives CASSAGTGSSYEQYF.

The CDR3 DNA reads as TGTGCCAGCAGTTCCCCCGGGTGGGTAGCTTTCTTT. Protein product: CASSSPGWVAFF. The V call is TRBV28, the J call TRBJ1-1; D not certain. Germline lookup yields CDR1 MDHEN and CDR2 SYDVKM. Trimming left V 4 bases short and J 10 bases short, with 13 bases between. The CDR3 length is 12 residues.

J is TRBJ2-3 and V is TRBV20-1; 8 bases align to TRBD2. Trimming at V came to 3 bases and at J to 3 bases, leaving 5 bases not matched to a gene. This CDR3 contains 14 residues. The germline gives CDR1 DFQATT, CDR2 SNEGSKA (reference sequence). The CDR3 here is CSASSLAGTDTQYF. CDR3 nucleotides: TGCAGTGCTAGTTCTTTAGCGGGAACAGATACGCAGTATTTT.

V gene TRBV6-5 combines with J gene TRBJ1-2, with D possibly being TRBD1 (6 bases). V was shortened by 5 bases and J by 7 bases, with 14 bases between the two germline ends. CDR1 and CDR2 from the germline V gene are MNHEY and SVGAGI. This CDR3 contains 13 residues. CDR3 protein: CASSPGHKIGYTF. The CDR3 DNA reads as TGTGCCAGCAGTCCGGGACATAAGATTGGCTACACCTTC.

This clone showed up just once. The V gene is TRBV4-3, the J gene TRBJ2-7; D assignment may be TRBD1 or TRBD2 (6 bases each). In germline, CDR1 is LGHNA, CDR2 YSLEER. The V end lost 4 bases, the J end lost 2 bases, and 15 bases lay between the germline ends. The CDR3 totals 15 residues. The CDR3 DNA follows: TGCGCCAGCAGCCCGGTGGAGGGGGTCGCCTACGAGCAGTACTTC. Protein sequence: CASSPVEGVAYEQYF.

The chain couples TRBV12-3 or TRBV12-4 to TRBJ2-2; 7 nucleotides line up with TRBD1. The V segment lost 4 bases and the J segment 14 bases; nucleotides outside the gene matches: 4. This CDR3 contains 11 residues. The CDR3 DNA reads TGTGCCAGCAGTTCCAGGGGGATACTGTTTTTT. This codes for CASSSRGILFF.

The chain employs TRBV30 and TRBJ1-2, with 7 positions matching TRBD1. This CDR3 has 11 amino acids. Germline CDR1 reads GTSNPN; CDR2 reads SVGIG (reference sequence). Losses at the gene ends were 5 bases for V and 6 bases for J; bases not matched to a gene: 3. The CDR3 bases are TGTGCCTGGTGGACAGGAAATGGCTACACCTTC. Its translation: CAWWTGNGYTF.

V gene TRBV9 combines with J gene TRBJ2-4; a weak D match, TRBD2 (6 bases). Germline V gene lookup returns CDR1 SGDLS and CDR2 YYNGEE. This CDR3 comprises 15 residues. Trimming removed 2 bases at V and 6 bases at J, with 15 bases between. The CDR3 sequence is CASSVGLDGGNIQYF. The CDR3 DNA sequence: TGTGCCAGCAGCGTGGGCCTCGACGGGGGAAACATTCAGTACTTC.

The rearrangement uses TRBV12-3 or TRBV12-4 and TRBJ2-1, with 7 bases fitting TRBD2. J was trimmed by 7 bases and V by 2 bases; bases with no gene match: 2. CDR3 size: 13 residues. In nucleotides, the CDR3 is TGTGCCAGCAGTTTATGGGAGGGAAATGAGCAGTTCTTC. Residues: CASSLWEGNEQFF.

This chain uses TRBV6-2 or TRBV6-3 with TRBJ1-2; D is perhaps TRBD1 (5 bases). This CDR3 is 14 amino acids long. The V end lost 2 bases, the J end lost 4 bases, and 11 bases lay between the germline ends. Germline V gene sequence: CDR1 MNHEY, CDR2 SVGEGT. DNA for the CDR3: TGTGCCAGCAGTTACCCGGGACCGCGCTATGGCTACACCTTC. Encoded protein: CASSYPGPRYGYTF.

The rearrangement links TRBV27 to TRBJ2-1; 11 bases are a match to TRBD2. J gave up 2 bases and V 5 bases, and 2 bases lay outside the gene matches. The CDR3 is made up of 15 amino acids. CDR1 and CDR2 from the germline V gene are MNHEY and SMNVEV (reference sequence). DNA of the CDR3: TGTGCCAGCAGTGCTAGCGGGAGGCCCTACAATGAGCAGTTCTTC. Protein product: CASSASGRPYNEQFF.

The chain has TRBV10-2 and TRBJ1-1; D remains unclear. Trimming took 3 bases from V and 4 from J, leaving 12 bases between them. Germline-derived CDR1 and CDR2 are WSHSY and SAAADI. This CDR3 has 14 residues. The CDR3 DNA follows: TGCGCCAGCAGTGACTTTGGATGGAGCACTGAAGCTTTCTTT. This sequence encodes CASSDFGWSTEAFF.